Listed below are T cell receptor beta chains from one sample, sequenced in a study of OX40 agonist ivuxolimab in advanced cancers. The repertoire was sequenced with immunoSEQ multiplex PCR; TCRdb's copy has only in-frame clones and lacks some. The table records fewer than 85,000 clones, just over 90% of them present only once. The specimen was CD4+ or CD8+ T cells sorted from blood, collected in a trial of the OX40 agonist ivuxolimab. Receptors were obtained from an adult with an advanced solid tumor such as melanoma, head and neck, liver or kidney cancer. The CDR3 runs from the conserved cysteine through the conserved F or W. A D gene is named only where the DNA matches it firmly. Size tells how often a clone was seen (once, few, many) or the class of an expanded clone, and some rows leave it out.

v_gene	j_gene	d_gene	abundance	CDR3nt	CDR3aa
TRBV10-3	TRBJ2-2	TRBD2	NA	TGTGCCATCAGAGAGGGACTAGCGGTTAACACCGGGGAGCTGTTTTTT	CAIREGLAVNTGELFF
TRBV5-4	TRBJ2-1	NA	NA	TGTGCCAGCAGCTTGCTCACAGGGAAGCTGCATGAGCAGTTCTTC	CASSLLTGKLHEQFF
TRBV11-2	TRBJ1-2	NA	NA	TGTGCCAGCAGCGGATTCAGCCGTATCTATGGCTACACCTTC	CASSGFSRIYGYTF
TRBV6-7	TRBJ2-5	NA	NA	TGTGCCAGCAGTTACGAGGTACCAGGGTCCCAAGAGACCCAGTACTTC	CASSYEVPGSQETQYF
TRBV6-1	TRBJ1-6	NA	NA	TGTGCCAGCAGTGAAGATGCCGCAACCTATAATTCACCCCTCCACTTT	CASSEDAATYNSPLHF
TRBV11-3	TRBJ1-1	NA	NA	TGTGCCAGCAGCTCCAGGGAAGGGGGGACTGAAGCTTTCTTT	CASSSREGGTEAFF
TRBV5-4	TRBJ2-7	TRBD2	NA	TGTGCCAGCAGCTTGAAAAGCGGGGTAAGCGAGCAGTACTTC	CASSLKSGVSEQYF
TRBV6-1	TRBJ2-4	NA	NA	TGTGCCAGCAGTGAAACTTTAGGGGGAATTTCGGGCGCCAAAAACATTCAGTACTTC	CASSETLGGISGAKNIQYF
TRBV10-3	TRBJ2-3	TRBD2	NA	TGTGCCATCAGTACTGGACTAGCGGGGGATAGGGGCACAGATACGCAGTATTTT	CAISTGLAGDRGTDTQYF
TRBV5-5	TRBJ2-4	TRBD1	NA	TGTGCCAGCACTCTAACAGGGGGCGCAACCAAAAACATTCAGTACTTC	CASTLTGGATKNIQYF
TRBV15	TRBJ2-3	TRBD1	NA	TGTGCCACCAGCAGAGGTGTGGGACAGGGGGCAGGGGCGCAGTATTTT	CATSRGVGQGAGAQYF
TRBV7-2	TRBJ2-7	NA	NA	TGTGCCAGCAGCTTAGTATCCCCCCTGGTGGGGGAGCTCTCCTACGAGCAGTACTTC	CASSLVSPLVGELSYEQYF
TRBV11-2	TRBJ1-1	NA	NA	TGTGCCAGCAGCTTAGCCGAGGTAACTGAAGCTTTCTTT	CASSLAEVTEAFF
TRBV2	TRBJ2-5	TRBD1	NA	TGTGCCAGCAGTGGACAGGGGGAGACCCAGTACTTC	CASSGQGETQYF
TRBV6-6	TRBJ1-1	NA	NA	TGTGCCAGCTACCTGAACACTGAAGCTTTCTTT	CASYLNTEAFF
TRBV7-9	TRBJ1-1	NA	NA	TGTGCCAGCAGCATAGAGGGCAACACTGAAGCTTTCTTT	CASSIEGNTEAFF
TRBV6-1	TRBJ1-1	NA	NA	TGTGCCAGCAGTGCGACATCGGCGGGGAACACTGAAGCTTTCTTT	CASSATSAGNTEAFF
TRBV15	TRBJ2-7	NA	NA	TGTGCCACCAGCAGAGGAGACTCCTACGAGCAGTACTTC	CATSRGDSYEQYF
TRBV20-1	TRBJ2-7	NA	NA	TGCAGTACTGGGGTTTACGAGCAGTACTTC	CSTGVYEQYF
TRBV6-4	TRBJ1-6	NA	NA	TGTGCCAGCAGTGACTCTGGGGTAAGAGATTCACCCCTCCACTTT	CASSDSGVRDSPLHF
TRBV10-2	TRBJ1-5	NA	few	TGCGCCAGCCTTCTGGGCCCGGAGGGCAATCAGCCCCAGCATTTT	CASLLGPEGNQPQHF
TRBV11-3	TRBJ2-1	TRBD1	NA	TGTGCCAGCAGCCTGCGGACAGGGTTGCCCTACAATGAGCAGTTCTTC	CASSLRTGLPYNEQFF
TRBV4-1	TRBJ2-7	TRBD2	NA	TGCGCCAGCAGCCAAGTGGATATGGGACTAGTCACGGGGGAGCAGTACTTC	CASSQVDMGLVTGEQYF
TRBV7-8	TRBJ1-1	TRBD1	NA	TGTGCCAGCAGCTTAATCAGGGGGGGGAACACTGAAGCTTTCTTT	CASSLIRGGNTEAFF
TRBV5-1	TRBJ2-7	TRBD1	NA	TGCGCCAGCAGCACACCGGGACAGGGGAACGAGCAGTACTTC	CASSTPGQGNEQYF
TRBV19	TRBJ2-6	NA	NA	TGTGCCAGTAGTATGACTGGGGCCAACGTCCTGACTTTC	CASSMTGANVLTF